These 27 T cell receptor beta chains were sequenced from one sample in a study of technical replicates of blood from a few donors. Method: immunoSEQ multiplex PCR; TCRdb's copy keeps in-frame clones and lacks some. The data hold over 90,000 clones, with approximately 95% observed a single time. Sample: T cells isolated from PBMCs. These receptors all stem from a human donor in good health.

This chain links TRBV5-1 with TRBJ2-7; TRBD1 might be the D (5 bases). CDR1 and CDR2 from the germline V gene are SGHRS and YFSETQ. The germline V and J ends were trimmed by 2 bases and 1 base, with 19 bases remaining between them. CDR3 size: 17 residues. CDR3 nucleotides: TGCGCCAGCAGCTTTAATAGTGGGGCAGGCAGATCCTACGAGCAGTACTTC. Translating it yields CASSFNSGAGRSYEQYF.

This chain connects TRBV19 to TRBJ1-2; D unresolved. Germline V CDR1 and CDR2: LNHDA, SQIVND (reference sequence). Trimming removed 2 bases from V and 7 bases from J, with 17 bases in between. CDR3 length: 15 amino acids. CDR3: CASSIWGGKEAGYTF. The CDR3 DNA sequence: TGTGCCAGTAGTATATGGGGAGGGAAGGAGGCTGGCTACACCTTC. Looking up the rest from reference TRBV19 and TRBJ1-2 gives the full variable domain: DGGITQSPKYLFRKEGQNVTLSCEQNLNHDAMYWYRQDPGQGLRLIYYSQIVNDFQKGDIAEGYSVSREKKESFPLTVTSAQKNPTAFYLCASSIWGGKEAGYTFGSGTRLTVV.

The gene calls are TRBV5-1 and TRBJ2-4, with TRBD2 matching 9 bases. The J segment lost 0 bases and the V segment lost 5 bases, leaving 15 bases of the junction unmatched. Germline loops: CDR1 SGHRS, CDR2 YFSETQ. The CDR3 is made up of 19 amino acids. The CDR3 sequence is CASRTGTSNITLAKNIQYF. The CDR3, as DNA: TGCGCCAGCAGAACCGGGACTAGCAATATAACGCTAGCCAAAAACATTCAGTACTTC.

The CDR3 DNA sequence: TGTGCCAGCAGCCTTTCTTGGGCGAATCATGAAAAACTGTTTTTT. Amino acids: CASSLSWANHEKLFF. V gene TRBV6-5 combines with J gene TRBJ1-4; D is unresolved. V was clipped by 6 bases and J by 6 bases, with 17 bases between them. The CDR3 spans 15 residues. Per germline, CDR1 MNHEY and CDR2 SVGAGI.

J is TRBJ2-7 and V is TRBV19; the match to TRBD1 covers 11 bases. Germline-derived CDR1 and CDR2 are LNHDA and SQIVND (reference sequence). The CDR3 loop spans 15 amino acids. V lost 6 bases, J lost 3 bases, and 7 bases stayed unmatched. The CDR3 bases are TGTGCCAGTAGCAATGCCGGGACAGGGGGCTACGAGCAGTACTTC. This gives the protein CASSNAGTGGYEQYF. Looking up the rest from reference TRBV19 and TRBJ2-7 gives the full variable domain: DGGITQSPKYLFRKEGQNVTLSCEQNLNHDAMYWYRQDPGQGLRLIYYSQIVNDFQKGDIAEGYSVSREKKESFPLTVTSAQKNPTAFYLCASSNAGTGGYEQYFGPGTRLTVT.

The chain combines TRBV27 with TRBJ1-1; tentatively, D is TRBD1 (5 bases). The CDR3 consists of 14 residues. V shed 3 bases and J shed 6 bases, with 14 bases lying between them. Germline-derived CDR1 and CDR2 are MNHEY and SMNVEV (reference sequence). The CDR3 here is CASSFGGALAEAFF. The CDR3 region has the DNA TGTGCCAGCAGTTTTGGAGGGGCTCTAGCTGAAGCTTTCTTT.

DNA of the CDR3: TGTGCCAGCAGCCCAGCAGGAGGGGCCCTACAGCCCCAGCATTTT. It yields the protein CASSPAGGALQPQHF. V gene TRBV2 combines with J gene TRBJ1-5; TRBD1 might be the D (5 bases). Germline CDR1 and CDR2: SNHLY and FYNNEI. V was clipped by 6 bases and J by 7 bases, with 19 bases between them. The CDR3 has 15 residues.

In nucleotides, the CDR3 is TGTGCCAGTAGTTTATTGCACAGGGTGAGTTCTGAAGCTTTCTTT. Amino acids: CASSLLHRVSSEAFF. The V and J genes are TRBV19 and TRBJ1-1; tentatively, D is TRBD1 (6 bases). V was pared by 5 bases and J by 6 bases, with 19 bases between. The CDR3 is 15 amino acids. Looked up from germline, CDR1 is LNHDA and CDR2 is SQIVND (reference sequence).

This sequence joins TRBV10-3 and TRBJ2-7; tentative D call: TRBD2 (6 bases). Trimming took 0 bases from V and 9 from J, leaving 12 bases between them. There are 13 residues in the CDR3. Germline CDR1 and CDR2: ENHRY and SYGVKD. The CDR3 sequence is CAISESEGLGQYF. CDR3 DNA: TGTGCCATCAGTGAGTCGGAGGGGCTGGGGCAGTACTTC.

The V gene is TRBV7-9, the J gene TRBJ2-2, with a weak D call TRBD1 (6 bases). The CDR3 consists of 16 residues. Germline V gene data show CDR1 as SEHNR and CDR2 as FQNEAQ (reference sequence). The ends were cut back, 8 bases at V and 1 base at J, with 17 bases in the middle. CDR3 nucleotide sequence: TGTGCCAGCGGACCGAGTTCGGGACAGAACACCGGGGAGCTGTTTTTT. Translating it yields CASGPSSGQNTGELFF.

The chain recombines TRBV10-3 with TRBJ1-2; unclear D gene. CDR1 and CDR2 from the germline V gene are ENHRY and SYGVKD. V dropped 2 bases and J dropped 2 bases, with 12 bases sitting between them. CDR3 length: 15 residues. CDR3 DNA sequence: TGTGCCATCAGTGAGAGGCAGGTGCTAAACTATGGCTACACCTTC. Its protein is CAISERQVLNYGYTF.

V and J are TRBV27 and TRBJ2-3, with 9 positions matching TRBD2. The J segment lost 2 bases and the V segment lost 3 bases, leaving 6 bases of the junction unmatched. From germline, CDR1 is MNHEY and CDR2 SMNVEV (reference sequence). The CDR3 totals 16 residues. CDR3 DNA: TGTGCCAGCAGTTTCAGGCTAGCGGGGTCCACAGATACGCAGTATTTT. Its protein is CASSFRLAGSTDTQYF.

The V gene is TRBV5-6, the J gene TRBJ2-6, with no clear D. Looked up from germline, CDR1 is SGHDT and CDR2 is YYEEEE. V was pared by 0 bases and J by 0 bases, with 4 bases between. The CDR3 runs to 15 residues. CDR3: CASSLGSSGANVLTF. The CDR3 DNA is TGTGCCAGCAGCTTGGGCAGCTCTGGGGCCAACGTCCTGACTTTC.

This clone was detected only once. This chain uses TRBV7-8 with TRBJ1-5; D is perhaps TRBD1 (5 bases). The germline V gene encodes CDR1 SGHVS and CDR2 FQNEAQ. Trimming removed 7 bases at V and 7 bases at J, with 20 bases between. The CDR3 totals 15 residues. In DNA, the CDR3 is TGTGCCAGCACCGACTCTGCCCAGGGCCAGCAGCCCCAGCATTTT. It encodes CASTDSAQGQQPQHF.

The CDR3 bases are TGTGCCAGCAGCTTAGATTCGGACTTTAATCAGCCCCAGCATTTT. This codes for CASSLDSDFNQPQHF. The chain recombines TRBV7-6 with TRBJ1-5; the D is unclear. CDR1 is SGHVS and CDR2 is FNYEAQ in the germline V gene. This CDR3 has 15 amino acids. Trimming pared 1 base from V and 4 bases from J, leaving 11 bases between.

For the CDR3, the DNA is TGTGCCAGCAGCCCTCCCCTGGCTGGGACTAGCGGGGTGGAGACCCAGTACTTC. The encoded protein is CASSPPLAGTSGVETQYF. The chain uses TRBV7-9 and TRBJ2-5, with 13 bases that match TRBD2. Losses at the gene ends were 5 bases for V and 5 bases for J; bases not matched to a gene: 14. This CDR3 is 18 amino acids long. CDR1 is SEHNR, CDR2 FQNEAQ, per germline (reference sequence).

CDR3 DNA: TGCGCCAGCAGCCCGGTCCCGGGACAGGGGGCGAGATACAATGAGCAGTTCTTC. Encoded protein: CASSPVPGQGARYNEQFF. The rearrangement joins TRBV5-1 to TRBJ2-1, with 12 bases fitting TRBD1. Germline CDR1 is SGHRS and CDR2 is YFSETQ. The trim removed 4 bases at V and 4 bases at J, leaving 12 bases unmatched. The CDR3 has 18 amino acids.

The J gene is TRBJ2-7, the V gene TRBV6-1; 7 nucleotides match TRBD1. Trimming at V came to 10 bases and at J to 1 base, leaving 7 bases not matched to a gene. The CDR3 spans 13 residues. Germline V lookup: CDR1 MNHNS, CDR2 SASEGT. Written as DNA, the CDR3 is TGTGCCACCACACCGGGACAGTCCTACGAGCAGTACTTC. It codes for CATTPGQSYEQYF.

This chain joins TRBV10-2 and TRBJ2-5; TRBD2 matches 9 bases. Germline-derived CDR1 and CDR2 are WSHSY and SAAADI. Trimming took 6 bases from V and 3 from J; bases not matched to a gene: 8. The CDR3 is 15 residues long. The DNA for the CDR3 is TGCGCCAGCAGCGAAAATATAGCGGGGGAAGAGACCCAGTACTTC. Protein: CASSENIAGEETQYF.

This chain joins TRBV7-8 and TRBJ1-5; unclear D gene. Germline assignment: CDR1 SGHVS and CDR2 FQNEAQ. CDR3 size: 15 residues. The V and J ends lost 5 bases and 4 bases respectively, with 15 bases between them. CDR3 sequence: CASSGAGYMNQPQHF. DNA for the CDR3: TGTGCCAGCAGCGGAGCGGGGTATATGAATCAGCCCCAGCATTTT.

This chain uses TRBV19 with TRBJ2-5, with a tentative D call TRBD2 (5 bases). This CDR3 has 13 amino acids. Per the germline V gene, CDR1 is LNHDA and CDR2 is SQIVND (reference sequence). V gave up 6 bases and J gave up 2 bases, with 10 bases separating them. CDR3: CASSRLPQETQYF. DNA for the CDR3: TGTGCCAGTAGCCGACTACCTCAAGAGACCCAGTACTTC. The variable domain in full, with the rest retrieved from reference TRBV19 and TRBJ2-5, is DGGITQSPKYLFRKEGQNVTLSCEQNLNHDAMYWYRQDPGQGLRLIYYSQIVNDFQKGDIAEGYSVSREKKESFPLTVTSAQKNPTAFYLCASSRLPQETQYFGPGTRLLVL.

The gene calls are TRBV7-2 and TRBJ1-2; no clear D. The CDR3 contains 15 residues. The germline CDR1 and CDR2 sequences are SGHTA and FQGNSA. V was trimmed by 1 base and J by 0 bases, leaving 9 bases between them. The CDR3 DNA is TGTGCCAGCAGCTTAGATTACGGGGCTAACTATGGCTACACCTTC. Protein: CASSLDYGANYGYTF. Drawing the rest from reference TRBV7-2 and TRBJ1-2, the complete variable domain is GAGVSQSPSNKVTEKGKDVELRCDPISGHTALYWYRQSLGQGLEFLIYFQGNSAPDKSGLPSDRFSAERTGGSVSTLTIQRTQQEDSAVYLCASSLDYGANYGYTFGSGTRLTVV.

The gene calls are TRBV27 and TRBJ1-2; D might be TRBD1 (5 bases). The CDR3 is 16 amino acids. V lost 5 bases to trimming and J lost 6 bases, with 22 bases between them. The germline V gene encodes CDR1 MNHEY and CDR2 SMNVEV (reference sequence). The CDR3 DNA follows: TGTGCCAGCAGTCACCCGGGGGGTGGGGGATTTGATGGCTACACCTTC. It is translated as CASSHPGGGGFDGYTF.

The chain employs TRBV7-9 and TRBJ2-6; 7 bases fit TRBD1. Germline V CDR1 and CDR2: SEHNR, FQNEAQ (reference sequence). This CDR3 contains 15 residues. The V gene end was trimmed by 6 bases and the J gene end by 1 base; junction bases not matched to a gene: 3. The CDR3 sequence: CASRSTGSGANVLTF. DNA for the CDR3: TGTGCCAGCAGATCGACAGGGTCTGGGGCCAACGTCCTGACTTTC.

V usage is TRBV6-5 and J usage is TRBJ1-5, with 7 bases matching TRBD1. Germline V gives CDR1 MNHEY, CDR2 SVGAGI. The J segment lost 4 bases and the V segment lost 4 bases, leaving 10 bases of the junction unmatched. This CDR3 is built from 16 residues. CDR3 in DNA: TGTGCCAGCAGTTCCGGGACAGCTCAGTCGAATCAGCCCCAGCATTTT. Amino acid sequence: CASSSGTAQSNQPQHF.

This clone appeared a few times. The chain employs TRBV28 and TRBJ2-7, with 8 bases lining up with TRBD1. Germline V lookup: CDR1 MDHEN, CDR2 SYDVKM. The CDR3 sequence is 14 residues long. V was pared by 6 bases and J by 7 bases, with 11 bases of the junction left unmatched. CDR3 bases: TGTGCCAGCAGGCCCGGGACAGGTGTATCTGAGCAGTACTTC. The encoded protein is CASRPGTGVSEQYF.

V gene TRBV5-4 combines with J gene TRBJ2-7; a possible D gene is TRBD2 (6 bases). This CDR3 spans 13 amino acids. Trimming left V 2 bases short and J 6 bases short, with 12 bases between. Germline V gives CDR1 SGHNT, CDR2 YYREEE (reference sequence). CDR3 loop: CASSFWGEGEQYF. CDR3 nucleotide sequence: TGTGCCAGCAGCTTCTGGGGGGAAGGCGAGCAGTACTTC.